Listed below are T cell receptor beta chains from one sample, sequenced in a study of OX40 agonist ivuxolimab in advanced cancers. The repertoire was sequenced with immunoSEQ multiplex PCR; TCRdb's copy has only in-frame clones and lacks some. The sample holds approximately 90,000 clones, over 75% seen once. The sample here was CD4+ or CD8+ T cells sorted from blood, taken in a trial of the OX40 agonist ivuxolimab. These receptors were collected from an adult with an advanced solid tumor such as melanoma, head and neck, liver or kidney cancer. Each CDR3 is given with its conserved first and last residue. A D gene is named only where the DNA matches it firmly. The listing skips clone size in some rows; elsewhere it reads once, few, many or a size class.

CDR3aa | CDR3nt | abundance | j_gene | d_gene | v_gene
CATRAGGSAKNIQYF | TGTGCCACCAGGGCAGGGGGGTCAGCCAAAAACATTCAGTACTTC | NA | TRBJ2-4 | NA | TRBV15
CASSLVDSGSREETQYF | TGTGCCAGCAGCTTAGTGGATAGCGGGAGTAGGGAAGAGACCCAGTACTTC | NA | TRBJ2-5 | TRBD2 | TRBV7-2
CASSPDEGNYGYTF | TGTGCCAGCAGCCCCGATGAAGGGAACTATGGCTACACCTTC | NA | TRBJ1-2 | NA | TRBV2
CASSSRDSSRGDEQFF | TGCGCCAGCAGCAGCCGGGACTCCTCCCGGGGGGATGAGCAGTTCTTC | NA | TRBJ2-1 | TRBD2 | TRBV5-1
CASSPPSTRETQYF | TGTGCCAGCTCACCACCGTCCACCCGTGAGACCCAGTACTTC | NA | TRBJ2-5 | NA | TRBV18
CASSPQGSGNTIYF | TGTGCCAGCTCACCGCAGGGCTCTGGAAACACCATATATTTT | NA | TRBJ1-3 | NA | TRBV18
CASSDQGRTNEKLFF | TGTGCCAGCAGTGACCAGGGGAGGACTAATGAAAAACTGTTTTTT | NA | TRBJ1-4 | NA | TRBV2
CASSGPDREGKNIQYF | TGTGCCAGCAGCGGGCCTGACAGGGAGGGAAAAAACATTCAGTACTTC | NA | TRBJ2-4 | NA | TRBV11-3
CASSLTGGDENEKLFF | TGCGCCAGCAGCCTGACAGGGGGGGATGAGAATGAAAAACTGTTTTTT | NA | TRBJ1-4 | TRBD1 | TRBV5-1
CASSTSAGEQFF | TGTGCCAGCAGCACATCGGCGGGGGAGCAGTTCTTC | once | TRBJ2-1 | NA | TRBV6-6
CASSAASGQETQYF | TGTGCCAGTAGTGCCGCTAGCGGCCAAGAGACCCAGTACTTC | NA | TRBJ2-5 | TRBD2 | TRBV19
CASSIQGSQNTDTQYF | TGTGCCAGCAGCATACAGGGTAGCCAGAACACAGATACGCAGTATTTT | NA | TRBJ2-3 | NA | TRBV11-2
CASSLGGRYEQYF | TGTGCCAGCAGCTTAGGAGGGAGGTACGAGCAGTACTTC | once | TRBJ2-7 | NA | TRBV11-3
CAWSVIGGSFTGNTIYF | TGTGCCTGGAGTGTAATTGGGGGCAGTTTCACTGGAAACACCATATATTTT | NA | TRBJ1-3 | NA | TRBV30
CASSEGDMNTEAFF | TGCGCCAGCAGTGAAGGGGATATGAACACTGAAGCTTTCTTT | NA | TRBJ1-1 | NA | TRBV10-2
CASSQGGEGYTF | TGTGCCAGCAGCCAGGGGGGGGAAGGCTACACCTTC | once | TRBJ1-2 | TRBD1 | TRBV7-2
CAISERAGEDTQYF | TGTGCCATCAGTGAGCGGGCGGGTGAAGATACGCAGTATTTT | NA | TRBJ2-3 | NA | TRBV10-3
CASSSHARGGETQYF | TGTGCCAGCAGCTCCCATGCCAGGGGGGGAGAGACCCAGTACTTC | few | TRBJ2-5 | NA | TRBV11-3
CASLEEGAQGANVLTF | TGTGCCAGTCTAGAGGAAGGGGCGCAAGGGGCCAACGTCCTGACTTTC | NA | TRBJ2-6 | NA | TRBV28
CASSVRLGDRETQYF | TGTGCCAGCAGCGTACGGTTAGGGGACCGAGAGACCCAGTACTTC | NA | TRBJ2-5 | NA | TRBV9
CASSELQGTAKAFF | TGTGCCAGCAGTGAACTCCAAGGGACAGCAAAAGCTTTCTTT | NA | TRBJ1-1 | TRBD1 | TRBV6-1
CASSKKTGQGLGGYTF | TGTGCCAGTAGTAAGAAAACGGGACAGGGGTTGGGAGGCTACACCTTC | NA | TRBJ1-2 | TRBD1 | TRBV19
CASRRETGTEAFF | TGTGCCAGCAGGAGGGAGACAGGGACTGAAGCTTTCTTT | NA | TRBJ1-1 | TRBD1 | TRBV2
CASSRTGLAGELFF | TGTGCCAGCAGCCGGACGGGGCTTGCCGGGGAGCTGTTTTTT | NA | TRBJ2-2 | NA | TRBV5-4
CASSPGQSYEQYF | TGTGCCAGCAGCCCGGGACAGTCCTACGAGCAGTACTTC | once | TRBJ2-7 | TRBD1 | TRBV9
CASSYTLSPSGSQRDTQYF | TGTGCCAGCAGCTACACACTTTCCCCTAGCGGGAGTCAAAGGGATACGCAGTATTTT | NA | TRBJ2-3 | TRBD2 | TRBV5-6
CASSPRVGETQYF | TGTGCCAGCAGCCCTAGGGTCGGGGAGACCCAGTACTTC | NA | TRBJ2-5 | NA | TRBV7-6
CASSASGGNQPQHF | TGTGCCAGCAGTGCCTCGGGAGGCAATCAGCCCCAGCATTTT | NA | TRBJ1-5 | NA | TRBV27